Below, 15 T cell receptor beta chains from the same sample are listed, as sequenced in a study of blood T cells in healthy people across ages. Primers used in a second PCR of roughly 7 to 12 cycles were a sample-barcoded 5' primer and a J-beta primer mix. TCRdb passed the 5' RACE reads through MiXCR, listing each CDR3 protein once. The data hold fewer than 1,000,000 distinct CDR3 sequences, with 40% to 50% observed a single time. Sequenced sample: blood. The source is a man between 60 and 75 years old in good health.

This sequence joins TRBV7-2 and TRBJ1-2; TRBD1 matches at 7 bases. The CDR3 length is 15 residues. Per the germline V gene, CDR1 is SGHTA and CDR2 is FQGNSA. The J segment lost 5 bases and the V segment lost 5 bases, leaving 11 bases of the junction unmatched. The CDR3 region is CASSPAKDRVYGYTF. CDR3 nucleotide sequence: TGTGCCAGCAGCCCCGCTAAAGACAGGGTTTATGGCTACACCTTC.

This clonotype occurred a few times. This chain connects TRBV30 to TRBJ1-2, with a possible D match to TRBD1 (6 bases). The CDR3 contains 13 residues. The V end lost 3 bases, the J end lost 4 bases, and 12 bases lay between the germline ends. Germline assignment: CDR1 GTSNPN and CDR2 SVGIG (reference sequence). The CDR3 region is CAWSGGGGYGYTF. In DNA form, the CDR3 reads TGTGCCTGGAGCGGGGGGGGCGGCTATGGCTACACCTTC.

The chain uses TRBV28 and TRBJ2-5; 11 bases are shared with TRBD2. CDR3 length: 15 residues. The V segment lost 5 bases and the J segment 5 bases; nucleotides outside the gene matches: 7. The germline gives CDR1 MDHEN, CDR2 SYDVKM. The DNA for the CDR3 is TGTGCCAGCAGTCCCGGTAGCGGGAGGGTGGAGACCCAGTACTTC. Translating it yields CASSPGSGRVETQYF.

The chain carries TRBV20-1 and TRBJ2-1; no reliable D call. Germline CDR1 reads DFQATT; CDR2 reads SNEGSKA (reference sequence). Trimming pared 2 bases from V and 7 bases from J, leaving 15 bases between. CDR3 length: 14 residues. As DNA, the CDR3 is TGCAGTGCTAGATTAAGTTTCTGGGGAAATGAGCAGTTCTTC. Translating gives CSARLSFWGNEQFF.

The V call is TRBV20-1, the J call TRBJ1-1, with D possibly TRBD1 on 5 matching bases. This CDR3 region has 16 residues. CDR1 and CDR2 (germline): DFQATT, SNEGSKA (reference sequence). V lost 5 bases to trimming and J lost 1 base, with 20 bases between them. The CDR3 sequence: CSAGVRSSGPNTEAFF. CDR3 bases: TGCAGTGCTGGAGTTCGGTCCTCGGGACCGAACACTGAAGCTTTCTTT.

Comment on this clonotype: One end of the junction is discordant with germline, which a read error may explain. The chain employs TRBV12-5 and TRBJ2-3; TRBD1 or TRBD2 may be the D gene (5 bases each). In germline, CDR1 is LGHNT, CDR2 FRNRAP. The CDR3 has 13 residues. CDR3 sequence: CVSKEFGGDTQYF. In DNA form, the CDR3 reads TGTGTTAGTAAAGAGTTTGGGGGTGATACGCAGTATTTT.

This clonotype was detected only a few times. The gene calls are TRBV4-1 and TRBJ1-4; a weak D match, TRBD1 (6 bases). The CDR3 loop spans 16 amino acids. Germline CDR1 MGHRA, CDR2 YSYEKL. V was cut by 4 bases and J by 0 bases, with 12 bases left in between. The CDR3 DNA sequence: TGCGCCAGCAGCCGACGACAGGAGACAACTAATGAAAAACTGTTTTTT. It codes for CASSRRQETTNEKLFF.

V usage is TRBV7-8 and J usage is TRBJ2-7, with TRBD1 matching over 9 bases. CDR3 length: 16 residues. V lost 5 bases to trimming and J lost 4 bases; unmatched junction nucleotides: 12. Germline V lookup: CDR1 SGHVS, CDR2 FQNEAQ. The CDR3 loop reads CASSPGGWDRDYEQYF. In DNA, the CDR3 is TGTGCCAGCAGCCCAGGAGGATGGGACAGGGATTACGAGCAGTACTTC.

This clonotype came up once. This chain links TRBV20-1 with TRBJ1-1; D unclear. Germline lookup yields CDR1 DFQATT and CDR2 SNEGSKA (reference sequence). This CDR3 region has 14 residues. V lost 5 bases, J lost 1 base, and 14 bases lay in between. CDR3 residues: CSAPPAESNTEAFF. DNA for the CDR3: TGCAGTGCTCCTCCTGCCGAATCGAACACTGAAGCTTTCTTT.

Only a few counts were recorded for this clonotype. The CDR3 region is CASSRHTAGRETQYF. CDR3 nucleotides: TGTGCCAGCAGCCGACACACGGCGGGGAGAGAGACCCAGTACTTC. The rearrangement uses TRBV14 and TRBJ2-5; D possibly corresponds to TRBD2 (6 bases). Between the trimmed V and J ends, which lost 4 bases and 4 bases, there was a span of 16 bases. Germline V gives CDR1 SGHDN, CDR2 FVKESK. The CDR3 length is 15 residues. Together with reference TRBV14 and TRBJ2-5, the CDR3 gives the full variable domain: EAGVTQFPSHSVIEKGQTVTLRCDPISGHDNLYWYRRVMGKEIKFLLHFVKESKQDESGMPNNRFLAERTGGTYSTLKVQPAELEDSGVYFCASSRHTAGRETQYFGPGTRLLVL.

The chain joins TRBV10-3 to TRBJ2-7; the match to TRBD1 covers 7 bases. CDR3 length: 13 residues. J gave up 5 bases and V 4 bases, and 5 bases lay outside the gene matches. Germline loops: CDR1 ENHRY, CDR2 SYGVKD. CDR3 sequence (DNA): TGTGCCATCAGTGTTCAGGGGGTCGACGAGCAGTACTTC. Translated, it gives CAISVQGVDEQYF.

In this sample, this clonotype turned up a few times. This sequence joins TRBV5-1 and TRBJ1-6; D might be TRBD1 (5 bases). Between the trimmed V and J ends, which lost 0 bases and 10 bases, there was a span of 17 bases. The length of the CDR3 is 16 residues. Germline CDR1 and CDR2: SGHRS and YFSETQ. CDR3 region: CASSLAGQGERSPLHF. The CDR3 DNA is TGCGCCAGCAGCTTGGCCGGGCAGGGAGAAAGGTCACCCCTCCACTTT.

Only a few counts were recorded for this clonotype. The rearrangement links TRBV2 to TRBJ2-1; possibly TRBD1 or TRBD2 for D (6 bases each). Trimming took 5 bases from V and 0 from J, leaving 17 bases between them. This CDR3 spans 17 amino acids. Germline V gene sequence: CDR1 SNHLY, CDR2 FYNNEI. The CDR3 loop reads CASSRGVTSSSYNEQFF. The CDR3 DNA reads as TGTGCCAGCAGTAGGGGGGTCACTAGCAGCTCCTACAATGAGCAGTTCTTC. The variable domain in full, with the rest retrieved from reference TRBV2 and TRBJ2-1, is EPEVTQTPSHQVTQMGQEVILRCVPISNHLYFYWYRQILGQKVEFLVSFYNNEISEKSEIFDDQFSVERPDGSNFTLKIRSTKLEDSAMYFCASSRGVTSSSYNEQFFGPGTRLTVL.

About this clonotype itself: A read error may produce the germline difference seen at one junction end. The chain links TRBV7-6 to TRBJ2-5; D is undetermined. The CDR3 consists of 17 residues. Germline CDR1 SGHVS, CDR2 FNYEAQ. CDR3 amino acids: CASSLTGSHTVQETQYF. CDR3 sequence (DNA): TGTGCCAGTAGCTTAACTGGTTCGCACACGGTACAAGAGACCCAGTACTTC.

On this clonotype: The junction and the germline gene differ at one end; a read error may be behind it. This chain joins TRBV7-3 and TRBJ2-7; possibly TRBD2 for D (6 bases). Germline V gene data show CDR1 as SGHTA and CDR2 as FQGTGA. The CDR3 spans 13 residues. CDR3 in amino acids: CTSSYKGGYEQYF. CDR3 coding DNA: TGTACCAGCAGCTATAAGGGAGGCTACGAGCAGTACTTC.